This is a list of T cell receptor beta chains from one sample in a study of blood T cell repertoires in COVID-19. The assay was immunoSEQ multiplex PCR, and TCRdb's table has in-frame clones only and misses some. The data contain some 330,000 clones, 87% of them seen just once; the ten biggest clones take up approximately 1.8%. Material: PBMCs or T cells enriched from blood (not recorded which). The source is a middle-aged man in a cohort exposed to, infected with or recovered from COVID-19 (not recorded which). CDR3s include the opening cysteine and the closing phenylalanine or tryptophan. D genes are given only for firm matches. Clone size is not always given. Where it is, it says once, few, many or a class for expanded clones.

>TRBV30|NA|TRBJ2-6|NA
CAWTLPGGFGANVLTF
TGTGCCTGGACCCTACCGGGGGGCTTTGGGGCCAACGTCCTGACTTTC
>TRBV27|NA|TRBJ2-1|NA
CASKGQVGVGEQFF
TGTGCCAGCAAGGGCCAGGTCGGGGTTGGTGAGCAGTTCTTC
>TRBV5-1|NA|TRBJ2-7|NA
CASSLEGVSSYEQYF
TGCGCCAGCAGCTTGGAAGGGGTGAGTTCCTACGAGCAGTACTTC
>TRBV3-1/TRBV3-2|NA|TRBJ2-7|TRBD2
CASSQGVRLAGGKAYEQYF
TGTGCCAGCAGCCAAGGGGTGAGGCTAGCGGGAGGGAAAGCTTACGAGCAGTACTTC
>TRBV6-5|NA|TRBJ2-5|NA
CASAVRGETQYF
TGTGCCAGCGCGGTCCGCGGAGAGACCCAGTACTTC
>TRBV27|NA|TRBJ2-7|TRBD2
CASSLVAGGLYEQYF
TGTGCCAGCAGTTTAGTAGCGGGAGGGCTGTACGAGCAGTACTTC
>TRBV19|NA|TRBJ2-3|NA
CASSMRRKPTDTQYF
TGTGCCAGTAGTATGCGCAGGAAACCCACAGATACGCAGTATTTT
>TRBV6-1|NA|TRBJ1-3|NA
CASSEYSGNTIYF
TGTGCCAGCAGTGAGTACTCTGGAAACACCATATATTTT
>TRBV6-6|NA|TRBJ2-7|TRBD1
CASNGQGPSYEQYF
TGTGCCAGCAACGGACAGGGTCCCTCTTACGAGCAGTACTTC
>TRBV21-1|NA|TRBJ2-7|NA
CASSIPTWTSENEQYF
TGTGCCAGCAGCATCCCCACTTGGACTAGCGAGAACGAGCAGTACTTC
>TRBV14|NA|TRBJ2-5|TRBD2
CASSQDVLAWGETQYF
TGTGCCAGCAGCCAAGATGTACTAGCGTGGGGAGAGACCCAGTACTTC
>TRBV21-1|NA|TRBJ2-7|NA
CASSKVGRGEGPYEQYF
TGTGCCAGCAGCAAAGTAGGGCGGGGGGAAGGGCCCTACGAGCAGTACTTC
>TRBV9|NA|TRBJ1-2|NA
CASSVVGGGYTF
TGTGCCAGCAGCGTAGTAGGGGGTGGCTACACCTTC
>TRBV6-5|NA|TRBJ1-1|NA
CASIPSEGTRAFF
TGTGCCAGCATACCCTCGGAAGGGACACGGGCTTTCTTT
>TRBV5-1|once|TRBJ2-7|TRBD2
CASSLMGLAGGGEQYF
TGCGCCAGCAGCTTGATGGGACTAGCGGGGGGTGGAGAGCAGTACTTC
>TRBV5-6|NA|TRBJ1-4|TRBD1
CASSSTRDREDKLFF
TGTGCCAGCAGCTCGACCCGGGACAGGGAAGACAAACTGTTTTTT
>TRBV19|NA|TRBJ1-5|NA
CASRGEGWSNQPQHF
TGTGCCAGTAGGGGTGAGGGTTGGAGCAATCAGCCCCAGCATTTT
>TRBV15|NA|TRBJ2-1|NA
CATRSSSFIVEQFF
TGTGCCACCCGCTCTAGCAGTTTTATCGTGGAGCAGTTCTTC
>TRBV28|NA|TRBJ1-5|NA
CASSYLSNQPQHF
TGTGCCAGCAGTTATCTAAGCAATCAGCCCCAGCATTTT
>TRBV7-9|NA|TRBJ1-4|NA
CASSLQGEAEKLFF
TGTGCCAGCAGCTTACAGGGCGAGGCTGAAAAACTGTTTTTT
>TRBV27|once|TRBJ2-3|TRBD2
CASSPPWGAGDIYTQYF
TGTGCCAGCAGTCCACCGTGGGGAGCGGGAGACATATATACGCAGTATTTT
>TRBV6-1|once|TRBJ1-2|NA
CASSDGVWGANYGYTF
TGTGCCAGCAGTGACGGGGTCTGGGGAGCTAACTATGGCTACACCTTC
>TRBV3-1/TRBV3-2|NA|TRBJ2-7|NA
CASSHQRVGSYEQYF
TGTGCCAGCAGCCATCAGCGGGTGGGGTCCTACGAGCAGTACTTC
>TRBV10-1|few|TRBJ2-3|TRBD2
CASSEGAGATDTQYF
TGCGCCAGCAGTGAGGGAGCGGGGGCCACAGATACGCAGTATTTT
>TRBV7-2|NA|TRBJ1-3|NA
CASSPSETRGNTIYF
TGTGCCAGCAGCCCGTCGGAGACCCGGGGAAACACCATATATTTT
>TRBV7-9|NA|TRBJ1-4|TRBD1
CASSPGQGAYNEKLFF
TGTGCCAGCAGCCCCGGACAGGGGGCGTATAATGAAAAACTGTTTTTT
>TRBV2|NA|TRBJ1-2|TRBD1
CASSESGQGENGYTF
TGTGCCAGCAGTGAATCGGGACAGGGGGAGAATGGCTACACCTTC
>TRBV11-2|NA|TRBJ2-6|TRBD1
CASSSQGAGTGANVLTF
TGTGCCAGCAGCTCGCAGGGGGCCGGGACTGGGGCCAACGTCCTGACTTTC
>TRBV13|NA|TRBJ1-1|NA
CASSSTGIGAFF
TGTGCCAGCAGCTCCACAGGGATTGGAGCTTTCTTT
>TRBV28|NA|TRBJ1-4|NA
CASSSEERRNEKLFF
TGTGCCAGCAGTTCCGAAGAGCGACGCAATGAAAAACTGTTTTTT
>TRBV5-4|NA|TRBJ2-1|TRBD2
CASSSVPGTSRTNEQFF
TGTGCCAGCAGCAGCGTGCCCGGGACTAGCCGCACCAATGAGCAGTTCTTC
>TRBV12-5|once|TRBJ2-3|TRBD1
CASGLGTGASTDTQYF
TGTGCTAGTGGTTTGGGAACAGGGGCGAGTACAGATACGCAGTATTTT
>TRBV5-1|NA|TRBJ2-1|TRBD2
CASSRGLVGTYNEQFF
TGCGCCAGCAGCAGGGGACTAGTCGGTACGTACAATGAGCAGTTCTTC
>TRBV11-2|NA|TRBJ2-3|TRBD2
CASSLVHGTILSSTDTQYF
TGTGCCAGCAGCTTAGTCCACGGGACTATTCTTTCTAGCACAGATACGCAGTATTTT
>TRBV7-2|NA|TRBJ1-5|NA
CASSLSGTNSNQPQHF
TGTGCCAGCAGTCTATCCGGGACAAATAGCAATCAGCCCCAGCATTTT
>TRBV30|NA|TRBJ1-3|TRBD1
CAWRGQGRSGNTIYF
TGTGCCTGGAGGGGACAGGGTCGCTCTGGAAACACCATATATTTT
>TRBV27|NA|TRBJ1-2|NA
CASSRSGANYGYTF
TGTGCCAGTTCCCGGAGCGGGGCTAACTATGGCTACACCTTC
>TRBV7-9|NA|TRBJ1-3|NA
CASSQESRGNTIYF
TGTGCCAGCAGTCAAGAATCGAGAGGAAACACCATATATTTT
>TRBV11-2|NA|TRBJ1-1|NA
CASSLNGAGWGTEAFF
TGTGCCAGCAGCTTAAATGGGGCAGGCTGGGGCACTGAAGCTTTCTTT
>TRBV3-1/TRBV3-2|NA|TRBJ2-1|NA
CASSQIRSSQFF
TGTGCCAGCAGCCAAATCCGGTCTTCGCAGTTCTTC
>TRBV3-1/TRBV3-2|once|TRBJ1-5|NA
CASSQDQGRGQPQHF
TGTGCCAGCAGCCAAGATCAGGGCAGGGGTCAGCCCCAGCATTTT
>TRBV30|NA|TRBJ2-7|TRBD1
CAWSQWTGIRYEQYF
TGTGCCTGGAGTCAATGGACAGGGATTCGCTACGAGCAGTACTTC